The 7 T cell receptor beta chains in this list originate from one sample, sequenced in a study of cytomegalovirus exposure and HLA in healthy donors. This PCR relied on a set of 60 Vbeta primers and 13 Jbeta primers. Data came from immunoSEQ multiplex PCR; TCRdb stores just in-frame clones and leaves some out. Altogether about 150,000 clones are present, about 60% being singletons, with the ten largest covering roughly 7%. The sequencing input was PBMCs. The receptors come from a woman aged 60 to 75 in good health and CMV-seropositive.

This sequence joins TRBV6-5 and TRBJ2-7; 10 bases fit TRBD2. The germline V gene has CDR1 MNHEY and CDR2 SVGAGI. V lost 8 bases to trimming and J lost 0 bases; unmatched junction nucleotides: 4. The CDR3 covers 14 residues. The CDR3 nucleotides are TGTGCCAGCTCAAGCGGGAGGGCCTCCTACGAGCAGTACTTC. Its protein is CASSSGRASYEQYF.

The chain joins TRBV28 to TRBJ2-1, with D maybe TRBD1 (5 bases). CDR1 and CDR2 (germline): MDHEN, SYDVKM. The CDR3 loop spans 16 amino acids. The ends were cut back, 8 bases at V and 7 bases at J, with 24 bases in the middle. As DNA, the CDR3 is TGTGCCAGCGTCAGCCTCAGGGAAAGCACAATTAATGAGCAGTTCTTC. Translated, it gives CASVSLRESTINEQFF.

The V call is TRBV9, the J call TRBJ2-1; 10 bases agree with TRBD2. J gave up 3 bases and V 4 bases, and 4 bases lay outside the gene matches. This CDR3 comprises 15 residues. Germline-derived CDR1 and CDR2 are SGDLS and YYNGEE. CDR3 nucleotides: TGTGCCAGCAGCTTAACTAGCGGGGTCTACAATGAGCAGTTCTTC. Its translation: CASSLTSGVYNEQFF.

The CDR3 sequence: CAISGITGLRSTEAFF. The CDR3 DNA is TGTGCCATCAGTGGAATTACAGGGCTGAGGAGCACTGAAGCTTTCTTT. The V call is TRBV10-3, the J call TRBJ1-1; maybe TRBD1 (6 bases). The CDR3 length is 16 residues. CDR1 is ENHRY, CDR2 SYGVKD, per germline. V was clipped by 4 bases and J by 4 bases, with 19 bases between them.

This chain joins TRBV18 and TRBJ2-5; perhaps TRBD2 as D (6 bases). The CDR3 has 15 amino acids. Germline assignment: CDR1 KGHSH and CDR2 LQKENI. Trimming shortened V by 6 bases and J by 3 bases, and 17 bases separated the two germline ends. The CDR3 region is CASSQTPGLEETQYF. CDR3 nucleotide sequence: TGTGCCAGCTCTCAAACCCCGGGACTTGAAGAGACCCAGTACTTC. Full variable domain (rest looked up from reference TRBV18 and TRBJ2-5): NAGVMQNPRHLVRRRGQEARLRCSPMKGHSHVYWYRQLPEEGLKFMVYLQKENIIDESGMPKERFSAEFPKEGPSILRIQQVVRGDSAAYFCASSQTPGLEETQYFGPGTRLLVL.

V is TRBV5-4 and J is TRBJ2-3; 8 nucleotides match TRBD2. Germline V CDR1 and CDR2: SGHNT, YYREEE (reference sequence). V was clipped by 5 bases and J by 0 bases; unmatched bases: 5. The CDR3 is 15 amino acids. The CDR3 region is CASRTSGLSTDTQYF. The CDR3 DNA follows: TGTGCCAGCAGAACTAGCGGCCTAAGCACAGATACGCAGTATTTT.

The gene calls are TRBV5-1 and TRBJ2-2; 7 bases agree with TRBD1. Germline loops: CDR1 SGHRS, CDR2 YFSETQ. V dropped 4 bases and J dropped 4; count of bases not matched to a gene: 16. There are 18 residues in the CDR3. CDR3: CASSDQTGPPRGTGELFF. The CDR3 DNA sequence: TGCGCCAGCAGCGATCAGACAGGGCCCCCGAGGGGCACCGGGGAGCTGTTTTTT.